One and the same sample provided the 7 T cell receptor beta chains below, sequenced in a study of T cell responses to AZD1222 COVID-19 vaccine. Assay used: immunoSEQ multiplex PCR; TCRdb lists only in-frame clones, some missing. Here the sample spans about 92,000 clones, roughly 91% being singletons. The starting material was peripheral blood, obtained on day 0 of AZD1222 vaccination. Receptors originate from an adult in good health.

The J gene is TRBJ2-1, the V gene TRBV28, with a possible D match to TRBD1 (6 bases). V lost 6 bases and J lost 8, with 14 bases in between. This CDR3 spans 13 amino acids. The V gene's germline CDR1 is MDHEN and CDR2 SYDVKM. CDR3 amino acids: CASRRQVDDEQFF. The DNA of the CDR3 is TGTGCCAGCAGGAGACAGGTTGACGATGAGCAGTTCTTC.

V is TRBV11-2 and J is TRBJ2-1; D not certain. The CDR3 has 16 residues. Trimming shortened V by 3 bases and J by 3 bases, and 15 bases separated the two germline ends. In germline, CDR1 is SGHAT, CDR2 FQNNGV. CDR3 residues: CASSFSGRGFYNEQFF. Here the CDR3 DNA reads TGTGCCAGCAGCTTCTCCGGAAGAGGATTCTACAATGAGCAGTTCTTC.

The CDR3, as DNA: TGTGCCACTACACAGGGACTCCACACTGAAGCTTTCTTT. This codes for CATTQGLHTEAFF. The chain uses TRBV2 and TRBJ1-1; the D gene is possibly TRBD1 (6 bases). V shed 10 bases and J shed 3 bases, with 15 bases lying between them. The CDR3 has 13 amino acids. CDR1 and CDR2 (germline): SNHLY, FYNNEI.

The chain recombines TRBV6-5 with TRBJ1-2; weak D call: TRBD1 (6 bases). Germline CDR1 MNHEY, CDR2 SVGAGI. This CDR3 is built from 14 residues. Between the trimmed V and J ends, which lost 0 bases and 8 bases, there was a span of 13 bases. CDR3 DNA sequence: TGTGCCAGCAGTTACTCGCCGGGGGCGAGCGGCTACACCTTC. Its protein product is CASSYSPGASGYTF.

V is TRBV5-1 and J is TRBJ1-4, with TRBD1 as a possible D gene (6 bases). The CDR3 runs 14 residues. Germline loops: CDR1 SGHRS, CDR2 YFSETQ. Between the trimmed V and J ends, which lost 5 bases and 6 bases, there was a span of 14 bases. Here the CDR3 reads CASRARGSYEKLFF. CDR3 nucleotide sequence: TGCGCCAGCAGAGCAAGGGGGTCCTATGAAAAACTGTTTTTT.

The table lists this clone with a count of one. The J gene is TRBJ2-1, the V gene TRBV2; D remains ambiguous. This CDR3 is 11 amino acids long. In germline, CDR1 is SNHLY, CDR2 FYNNEI. Trimming cost V 6 bases and J 8 bases, with 8 bases left between them. The CDR3 sequence is CASRKLDEQFF. CDR3 nucleotide sequence: TGTGCCAGCAGGAAGTTGGATGAGCAGTTCTTC.

This clone was counted only a few times. V usage is TRBV6-2 or TRBV6-3 and J usage is TRBJ1-6, with a tentative D call TRBD1 (6 bases). Germline V gene lookup returns CDR1 MNHEY and CDR2 SVGEGT. The CDR3 is 14 residues long. V lost 4 bases and J lost 9, with 13 bases in between. CDR3 region: CASSLGGFASPLHF. CDR3 sequence (DNA): TGTGCCAGCAGTTTAGGGGGTTTCGCTTCACCCCTCCACTTT.